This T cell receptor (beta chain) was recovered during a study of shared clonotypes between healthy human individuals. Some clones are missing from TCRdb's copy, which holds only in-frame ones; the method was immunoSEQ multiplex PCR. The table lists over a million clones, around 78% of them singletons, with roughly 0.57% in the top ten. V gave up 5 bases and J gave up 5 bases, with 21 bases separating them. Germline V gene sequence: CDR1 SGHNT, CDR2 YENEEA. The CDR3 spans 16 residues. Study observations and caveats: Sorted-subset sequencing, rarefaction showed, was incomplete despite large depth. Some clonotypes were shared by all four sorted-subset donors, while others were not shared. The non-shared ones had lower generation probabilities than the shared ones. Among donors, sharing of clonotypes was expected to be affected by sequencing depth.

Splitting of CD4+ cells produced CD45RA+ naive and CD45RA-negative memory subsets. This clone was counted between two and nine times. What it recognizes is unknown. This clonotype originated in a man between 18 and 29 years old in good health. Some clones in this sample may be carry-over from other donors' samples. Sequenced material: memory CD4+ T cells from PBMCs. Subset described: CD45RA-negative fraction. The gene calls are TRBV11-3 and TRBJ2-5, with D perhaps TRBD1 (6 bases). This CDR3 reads CASSHGQPLPGETQYF. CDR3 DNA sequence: TGTGCCAGCAGCCATGGACAGCCACTCCCTGGGGAGACCCAGTACTTC.